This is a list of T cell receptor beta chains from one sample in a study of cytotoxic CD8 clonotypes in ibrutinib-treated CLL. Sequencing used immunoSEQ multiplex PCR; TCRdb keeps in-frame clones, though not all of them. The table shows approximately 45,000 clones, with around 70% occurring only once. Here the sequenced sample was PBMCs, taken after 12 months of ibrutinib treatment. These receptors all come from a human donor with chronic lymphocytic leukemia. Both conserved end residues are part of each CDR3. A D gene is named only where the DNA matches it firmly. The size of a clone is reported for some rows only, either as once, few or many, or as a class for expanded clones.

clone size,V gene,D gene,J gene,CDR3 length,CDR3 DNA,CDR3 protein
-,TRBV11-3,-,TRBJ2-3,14,TGTGCCAGCAGCTTAGGGGGAGGCACAGATACGCAGTATTTT,CASSLGGGTDTQYF
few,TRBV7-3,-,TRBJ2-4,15,TGTGCCAGCAGCCACCCTGGGGGGGCTCTCGAGGATCAGTACTTC,CASSHPGGALEDQYF
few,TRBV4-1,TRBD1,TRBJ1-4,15,TGCGCCAGCAGCCTTCCGGGACAGGGCCTTGAAAAACTGTTTTTT,CASSLPGQGLEKLFF
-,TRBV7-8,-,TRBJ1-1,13,TGTGCCAGCAGTCTGACTCGGACGGGGAGATCATTCTTT,CASSLTRTGRSFF
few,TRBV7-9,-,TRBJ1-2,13,TGTGCCAGCAGCCAAAAGGCACCGTATGGCTACACCTTC,CASSQKAPYGYTF
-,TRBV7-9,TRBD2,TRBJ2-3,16,TGTGCCAGCAGCTTGACTAGCGGGGACTTCACAGATACGCAGTATTTT,CASSLTSGDFTDTQYF
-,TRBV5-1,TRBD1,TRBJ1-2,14,TGCGCCAGCAGCTGGGACAGGGGCTCATCTGGCTACACCTTC,CASSWDRGSSGYTF
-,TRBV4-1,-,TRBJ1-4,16,TGCGCCAGCACCGCAATAGAGCGGGGGATTAATGAAAAACTGTTTTTT,CASTAIERGINEKLFF
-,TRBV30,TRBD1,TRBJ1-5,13,TGTGCCTGGAAGACAGGGGGCAATCAGCCCCAGCATTTT,CAWKTGGNQPQHF
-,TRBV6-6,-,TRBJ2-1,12,TGTGCCAGCAGTTACGGGGGGAATGAGCAGTTCTTC,CASSYGGNEQFF
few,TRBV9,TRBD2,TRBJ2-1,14,TGTGCCAGCAGGGGCGGGAGCCATAACAATGAGCAGTTCTTC,CASRGGSHNNEQFF
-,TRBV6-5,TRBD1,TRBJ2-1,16,TGTGCCAGCAGTTACGCCCGGGACAGGGCTTTGAATGAGCAGTTCTTC,CASSYARDRALNEQFF
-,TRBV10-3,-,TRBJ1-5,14,TGTGCCATCAGTGGGGGGGCTGGCAATCAGCCCCAGCATTTT,CAISGGAGNQPQHF
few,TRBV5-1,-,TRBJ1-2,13,TGCGCCAGCAGCGCCCTACATGGCTATGGCTACACCTTC,CASSALHGYGYTF
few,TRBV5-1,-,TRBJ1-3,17,TGCGCCAGCAGCCGCAGGCCCGGGCCCGAGGGGGGAAACACCATATATTTT,CASSRRPGPEGGNTIYF
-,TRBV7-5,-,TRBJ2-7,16,TGTGCCAGAAGCTGTCAGACAGGGAGGGATCCCTACGAGCAGTACTTC,CARSCQTGRDPYEQYF
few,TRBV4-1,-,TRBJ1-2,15,TGCGCCAGCAGCCAAGAGACCGGGATTCGCTATGGCTACACCTTC,CASSQETGIRYGYTF
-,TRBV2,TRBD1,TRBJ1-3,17,TGTGCCAGCAGCGTTATAGGGACAGCCGTCTCTGGAAACACCATATATTTT,CASSVIGTAVSGNTIYF
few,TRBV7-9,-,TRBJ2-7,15,TGTGCCAGCAGCCAAAGGGGCGAGGGTTACTGGGAGCAGTACTTC,CASSQRGEGYWEQYF
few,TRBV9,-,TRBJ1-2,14,TGTGCCAGCAGCCCCAGTTACGGGGTTGAAGGCTACACCTTC,CASSPSYGVEGYTF
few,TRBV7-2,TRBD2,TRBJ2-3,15,TGTGCCAGCAGCTTTCGAGGCGGGGGGGCTTCTCCGCAGTATTTT,CASSFRGGGASPQYF
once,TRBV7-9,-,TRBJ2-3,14,TGTGCCAGCAGCTTAGAAGGAAGCACAGATACGCAGTATTTT,CASSLEGSTDTQYF
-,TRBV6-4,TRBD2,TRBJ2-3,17,TGTGCCAGCAAACCGCTGTCTGCGCGGGGGAAAGCAGATACGCAGTATTTT,CASKPLSARGKADTQYF
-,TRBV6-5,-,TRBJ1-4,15,TGTGCCAGCAGTTACAGTCGGACAGAGAATGAAAAACTGTTTTTT,CASSYSRTENEKLFF
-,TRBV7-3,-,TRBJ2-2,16,TGTGCCAGCAGCTTAGCTTCTCCTGCGGCCACCGGGGAGCTGTTTTTT,CASSLASPAATGELFF
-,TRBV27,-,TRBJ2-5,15,TGTGCCAGCAGTTTATCCACACAGGGTTTGGAGACCCAGTACTTC,CASSLSTQGLETQYF
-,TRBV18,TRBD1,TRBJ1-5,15,TGTGCCAGCTCACCAGGACAGGGAGGCGGGCAGCCCCAGCATTTT,CASSPGQGGGQPQHF
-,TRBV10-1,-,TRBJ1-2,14,TGCGCCAGCAGTTGTAGGCGAAAGACCTATGGCTACACCTTC,CASSCRRKTYGYTF
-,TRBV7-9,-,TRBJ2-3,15,TGTGCCAGCAGTCCGTGGCAGGGAGGCACAGATACGCAGTATTTT,CASSPWQGGTDTQYF
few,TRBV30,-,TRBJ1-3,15,TGTGCCTGGAGTGTAATGGCGATCTCTGGAAACACCATATATTTT,CAWSVMAISGNTIYF
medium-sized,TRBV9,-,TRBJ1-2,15,TGTGCCAGCAGCGTATTCGACAGCATGAACTATGGCTACACCTTC,CASSVFDSMNYGYTF
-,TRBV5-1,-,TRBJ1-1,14,TGCGCCAGCAGCTTTGGACGGTTGAACACTGAAGCTTTCTTT,CASSFGRLNTEAFF
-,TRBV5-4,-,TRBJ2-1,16,TGTGCCAGCAGCCCCGGGGGCCCGGCCGTTAAGAATGAGCAGTTCTTC,CASSPGGPAVKNEQFF
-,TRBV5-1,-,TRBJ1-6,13,TGCGCCAGCAGCTTGGCAGGGTATTCACCCCTCCACTTT,CASSLAGYSPLHF
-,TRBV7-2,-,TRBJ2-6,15,TGTGCCAGCAGCCGCGGGGCCTCTGGGGCCAACGTCCTGACTTTC,CASSRGASGANVLTF
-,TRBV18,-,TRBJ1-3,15,TGTGCCAGCTCACCAACAGGGCAGCGAGGAAACACCATATATTTT,CASSPTGQRGNTIYF
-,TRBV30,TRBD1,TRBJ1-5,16,TGTGCCTGGAGTCGCTTGGTCCAGGGGGTTGTTCAGCCCCAGCATTTT,CAWSRLVQGVVQPQHF
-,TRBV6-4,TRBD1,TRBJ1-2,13,TGTGCCAGCAGCCTCGGGACAGGGATTGGCTACACCTTC,CASSLGTGIGYTF
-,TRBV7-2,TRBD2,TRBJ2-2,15,TGTGCCAGCAGCGCCCAGCGGGGAGGGACCGGGGAGCTGTTTTTT,CASSAQRGGTGELFF
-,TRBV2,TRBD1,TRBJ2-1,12,TGTGCCAGCAGACCACAGGGGAATGAGCAGTTCTTC,CASRPQGNEQFF
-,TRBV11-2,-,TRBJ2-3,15,TGTGCCAGCAGCCCCGGCAGCTCAGTCACAGATACGCAGTATTTT,CASSPGSSVTDTQYF
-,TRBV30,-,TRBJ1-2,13,TGTGCCTGGAGTGTAAGCGGGGGCTATGGCTACACCTTC,CAWSVSGGYGYTF
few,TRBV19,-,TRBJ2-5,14,TGTGCCAGTAGTATAGGTGGCTGGGGGGAGACCCAGTACTTC,CASSIGGWGETQYF
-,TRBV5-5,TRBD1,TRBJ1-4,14,TGTGCCAGCAGCCCGGGACAGCGAAATGAAAAACTGTTTTTT,CASSPGQRNEKLFF
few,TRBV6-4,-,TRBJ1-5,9,TGTGCCAGCAGCGAGACAGCTAATTTT,CASSETANF
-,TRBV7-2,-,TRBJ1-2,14,TGTGCCAGCAGCCGACAACCCAACAGGGATAGCTACACCTTC,CASSRQPNRDSYTF
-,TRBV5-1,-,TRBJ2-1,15,TGCGCCAGCCGATTTCGGGCAGTACTCTACAATGAGCAGTTCTTC,CASRFRAVLYNEQFF
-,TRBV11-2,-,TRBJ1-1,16,TGTGCCAGCAGCTCGGCCGCGGGGCGCCTGAACACTGAAGCTTTCTTT,CASSSAAGRLNTEAFF
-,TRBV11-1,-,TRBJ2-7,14,TGTGCCAGCAGCCCTACATTATCCCAACACGAGCAGTACTTC,CASSPTLSQHEQYF
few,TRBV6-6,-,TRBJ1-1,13,TGTGCCAGCGGATTAAAGCTGAACACTGAAGCTTTCTTT,CASGLKLNTEAFF
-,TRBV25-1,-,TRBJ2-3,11,TGTGCCAGCAGAGGCACAGATACGCAGTATTTT,CASRGTDTQYF